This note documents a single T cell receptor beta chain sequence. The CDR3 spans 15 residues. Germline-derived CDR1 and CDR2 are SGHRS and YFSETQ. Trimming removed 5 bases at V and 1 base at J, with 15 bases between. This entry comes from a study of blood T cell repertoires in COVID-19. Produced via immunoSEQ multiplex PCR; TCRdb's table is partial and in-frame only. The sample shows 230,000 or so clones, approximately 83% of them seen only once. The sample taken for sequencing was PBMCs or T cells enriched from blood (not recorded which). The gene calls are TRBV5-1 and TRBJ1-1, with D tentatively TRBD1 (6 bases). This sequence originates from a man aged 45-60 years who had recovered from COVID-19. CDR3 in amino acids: CASSGGLSPNTEAFF. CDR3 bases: TGCGCCAGCAGTGGGGGCCTCTCCCCGAACACTGAAGCTTTCTTT.